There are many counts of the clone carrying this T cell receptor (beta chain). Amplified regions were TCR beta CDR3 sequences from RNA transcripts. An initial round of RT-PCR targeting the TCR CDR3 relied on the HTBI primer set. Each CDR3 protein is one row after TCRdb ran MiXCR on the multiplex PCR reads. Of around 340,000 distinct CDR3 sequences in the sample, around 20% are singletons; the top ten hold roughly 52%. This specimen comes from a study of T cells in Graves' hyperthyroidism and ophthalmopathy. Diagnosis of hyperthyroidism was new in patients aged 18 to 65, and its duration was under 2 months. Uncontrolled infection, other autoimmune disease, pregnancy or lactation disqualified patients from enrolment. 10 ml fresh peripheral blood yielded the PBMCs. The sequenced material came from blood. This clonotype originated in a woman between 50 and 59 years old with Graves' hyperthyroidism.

Here the CDR3 reads CASSPLDGPLAKNIQYF. The CDR3 DNA reads TGTGCCAGCAGCCCGTTAGACGGCCCACTAGCCAAAAACATTCAGTACTTC. This rearrangement joins TRBV7-9 to TRBJ2-4; D gene uncertain. Germline V gene lookup returns CDR1 SEHNR and CDR2 FQNEAQ (reference sequence). Trimming pared 5 bases from V and 0 bases from J, leaving 17 bases between. The length of the CDR3 is 17 residues.